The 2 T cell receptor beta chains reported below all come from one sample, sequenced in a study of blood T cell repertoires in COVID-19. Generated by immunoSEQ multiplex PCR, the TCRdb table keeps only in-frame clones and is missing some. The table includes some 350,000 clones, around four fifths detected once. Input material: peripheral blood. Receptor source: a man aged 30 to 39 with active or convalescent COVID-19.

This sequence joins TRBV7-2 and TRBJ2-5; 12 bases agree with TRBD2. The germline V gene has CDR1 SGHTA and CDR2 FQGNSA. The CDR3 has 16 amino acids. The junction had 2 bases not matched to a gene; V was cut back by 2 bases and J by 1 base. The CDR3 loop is CASSLTSGGFQETQYF. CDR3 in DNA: TGTGCCAGCAGCTTAACTAGCGGGGGGTTCCAAGAGACCCAGTACTTC.

Here the CDR3 reads CASSDRNSIQYF. DNA for the CDR3: TGTGCCAGCAGTGACCGAAACAGCATTCAGTACTTC. The J gene is TRBJ2-4, the V gene TRBV2; D is undetermined. The CDR3 covers 12 residues. The V end was cut by 3 bases, the J end by 9 bases, with 9 bases between. Germline V gene sequence: CDR1 SNHLY, CDR2 FYNNEI.